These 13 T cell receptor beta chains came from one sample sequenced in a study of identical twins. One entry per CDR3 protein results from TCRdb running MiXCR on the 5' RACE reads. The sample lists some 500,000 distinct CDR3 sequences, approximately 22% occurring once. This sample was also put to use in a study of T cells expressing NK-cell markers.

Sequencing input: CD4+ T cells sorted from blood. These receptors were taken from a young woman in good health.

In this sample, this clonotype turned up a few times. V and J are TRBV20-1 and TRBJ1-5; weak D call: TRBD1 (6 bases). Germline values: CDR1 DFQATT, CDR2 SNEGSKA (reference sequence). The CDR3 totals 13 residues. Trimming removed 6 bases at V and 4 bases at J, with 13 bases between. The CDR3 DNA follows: TGCAGTGCAATGCCCACAGGGAATCAGCCCCAGCATTTT. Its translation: CSAMPTGNQPQHF.

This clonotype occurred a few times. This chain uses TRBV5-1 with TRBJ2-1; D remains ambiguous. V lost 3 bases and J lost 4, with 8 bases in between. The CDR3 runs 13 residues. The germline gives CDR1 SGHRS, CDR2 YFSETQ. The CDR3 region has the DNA TGCGCCAGCAGCTCCCGAGGTTACAATGAGCAGTTCTTC. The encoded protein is CASSSRGYNEQFF.

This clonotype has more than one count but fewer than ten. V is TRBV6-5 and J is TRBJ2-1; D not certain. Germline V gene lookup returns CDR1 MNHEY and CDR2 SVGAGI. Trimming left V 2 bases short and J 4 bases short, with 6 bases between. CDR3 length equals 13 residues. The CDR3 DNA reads TGTGCCAGCAGTTACGCTGAATACAATGAGCAGTTCTTC. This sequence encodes CASSYAEYNEQFF.

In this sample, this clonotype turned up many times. The CDR3 reads CASSLANQETQYF. The CDR3 DNA reads TGTGCCAGCAGTTTAGCGAACCAAGAGACCCAGTACTTC. This chain joins TRBV12-3 or TRBV12-4 and TRBJ2-5; D is unclear. The length of the CDR3 is 13 residues. The V end was cut by 0 bases, the J end by 0 bases, with 2 bases between.

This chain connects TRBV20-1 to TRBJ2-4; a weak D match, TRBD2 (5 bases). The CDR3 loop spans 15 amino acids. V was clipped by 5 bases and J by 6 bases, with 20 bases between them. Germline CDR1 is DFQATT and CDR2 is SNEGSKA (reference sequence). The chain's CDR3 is CSAGPYRGSGNIQYF. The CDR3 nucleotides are TGCAGTGCTGGTCCTTACCGGGGTTCAGGAAACATTCAGTACTTC.

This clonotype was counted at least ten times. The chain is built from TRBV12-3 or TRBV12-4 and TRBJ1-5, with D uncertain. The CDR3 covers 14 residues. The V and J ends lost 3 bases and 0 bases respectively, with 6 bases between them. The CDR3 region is CASSFGDSNQPQHF. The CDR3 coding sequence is TGTGCCAGCAGTTTTGGCGATAGCAATCAGCCCCAGCATTTT.

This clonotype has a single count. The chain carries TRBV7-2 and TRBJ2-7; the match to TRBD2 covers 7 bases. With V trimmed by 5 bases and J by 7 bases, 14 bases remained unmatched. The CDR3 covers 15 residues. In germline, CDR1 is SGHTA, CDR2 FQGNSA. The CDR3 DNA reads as TGTGCCAGCAGCCAATTTGTGCTAGCGGTCCGGGAGCAGTACTTC. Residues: CASSQFVLAVREQYF.

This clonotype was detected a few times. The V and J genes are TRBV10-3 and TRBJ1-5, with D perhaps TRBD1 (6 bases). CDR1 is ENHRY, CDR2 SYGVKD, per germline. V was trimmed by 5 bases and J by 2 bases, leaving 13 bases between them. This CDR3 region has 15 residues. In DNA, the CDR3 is TGTGCCATCAGTCCCACACAGGGTCGCAATCAGCCCCAGCATTTT. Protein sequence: CAISPTQGRNQPQHF.

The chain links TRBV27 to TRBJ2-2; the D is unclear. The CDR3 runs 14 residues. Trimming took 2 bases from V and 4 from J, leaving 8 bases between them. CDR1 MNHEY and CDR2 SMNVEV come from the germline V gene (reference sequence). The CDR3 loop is CASSLNTITGELFF. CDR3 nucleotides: TGTGCCAGCAGTTTAAATACGATCACCGGGGAGCTGTTTTTT.

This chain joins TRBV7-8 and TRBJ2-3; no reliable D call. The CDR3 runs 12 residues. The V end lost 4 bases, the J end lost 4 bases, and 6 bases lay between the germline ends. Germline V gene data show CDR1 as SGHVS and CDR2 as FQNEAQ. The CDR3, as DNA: TGTGCCAGCAGCTCGGGCGCAGATACGCAGTATTTT. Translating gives CASSSGADTQYF.

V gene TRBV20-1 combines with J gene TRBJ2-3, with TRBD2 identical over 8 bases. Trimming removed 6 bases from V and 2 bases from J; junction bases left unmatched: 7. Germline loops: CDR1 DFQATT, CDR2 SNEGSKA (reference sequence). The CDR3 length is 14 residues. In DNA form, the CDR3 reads TGCAGTGCCTTTAGCGGGACCAACACAGATACGCAGTATTTT. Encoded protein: CSAFSGTNTDTQYF.

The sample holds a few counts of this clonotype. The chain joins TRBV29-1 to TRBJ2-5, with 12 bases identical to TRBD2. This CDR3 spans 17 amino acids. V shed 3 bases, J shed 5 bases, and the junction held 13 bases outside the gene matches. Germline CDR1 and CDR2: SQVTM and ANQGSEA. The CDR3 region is CSVDIGLAGSSGETQYF. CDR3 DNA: TGCAGCGTTGATATAGGACTAGCGGGGAGTTCTGGGGAGACCCAGTACTTC.

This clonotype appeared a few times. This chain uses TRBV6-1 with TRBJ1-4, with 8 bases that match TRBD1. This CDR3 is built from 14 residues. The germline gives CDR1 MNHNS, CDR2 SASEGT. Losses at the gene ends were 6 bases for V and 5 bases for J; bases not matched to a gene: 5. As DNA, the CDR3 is TGTGCCAGCAGGGTGACAGGGGTAAATGAAAAACTGTTTTTT. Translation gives CASRVTGVNEKLFF.